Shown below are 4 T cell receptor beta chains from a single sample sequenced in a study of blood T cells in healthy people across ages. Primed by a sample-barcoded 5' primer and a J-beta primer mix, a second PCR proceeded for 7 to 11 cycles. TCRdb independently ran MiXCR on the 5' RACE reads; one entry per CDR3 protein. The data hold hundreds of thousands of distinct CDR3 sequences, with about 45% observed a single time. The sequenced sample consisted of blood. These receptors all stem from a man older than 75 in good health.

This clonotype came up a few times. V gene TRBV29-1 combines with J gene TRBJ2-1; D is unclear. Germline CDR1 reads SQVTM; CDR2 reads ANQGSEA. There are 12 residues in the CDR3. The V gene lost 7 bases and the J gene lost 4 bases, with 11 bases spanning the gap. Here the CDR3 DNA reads TGCAGCGCGGAAGCGTCGTACAATGAGCAGTTCTTC. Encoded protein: CSAEASYNEQFF.

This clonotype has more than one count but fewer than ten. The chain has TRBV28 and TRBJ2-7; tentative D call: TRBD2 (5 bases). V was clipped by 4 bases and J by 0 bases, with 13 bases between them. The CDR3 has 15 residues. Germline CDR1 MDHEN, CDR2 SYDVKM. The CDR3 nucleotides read TGTGCCAGCAGTTGGTCTGGGAGTTCCTCCTACGAGCAGTACTTC. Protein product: CASSWSGSSSYEQYF.

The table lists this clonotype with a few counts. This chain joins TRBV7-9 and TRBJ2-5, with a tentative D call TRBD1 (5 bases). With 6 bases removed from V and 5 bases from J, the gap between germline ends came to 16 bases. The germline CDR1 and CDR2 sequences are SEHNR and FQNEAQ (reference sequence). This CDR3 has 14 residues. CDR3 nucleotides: TGTGCCAGCAGGTCGACAGATCGATGGGAGACCCAGTACTTC. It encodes CASRSTDRWETQYF. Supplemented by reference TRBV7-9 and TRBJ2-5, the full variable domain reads DTGVSQNPRHKITKRGQNVTFRCDPISEHNRLYWYRQTLGQGPEFLTYFQNEAQLEKSRLLSDRFSAERPKGSFSTLEIQRTEQGDSAMYLCASRSTDRWETQYFGPGTRLLVL.

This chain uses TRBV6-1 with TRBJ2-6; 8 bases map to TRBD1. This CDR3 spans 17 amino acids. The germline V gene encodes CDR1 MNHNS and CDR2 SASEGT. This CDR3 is CAVRRQGISSGANVLTF. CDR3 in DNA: TGTGCTGTACGAAGACAGGGGATCAGCTCTGGGGCCAACGTCCTGACTTTC.